The 21 T cell receptor beta chains listed next were all sequenced from one sample in a study of human T cells and chemical hapten exposure. TCRdb recomputed calls from the RACE reads with MiXCR, one row per CDR3 protein. The sample yields approximately 350,000 distinct CDR3 sequences, just under 6.5% seen once. Indicated time point: patch test 2, 6 weeks after DPC sensitization. Treatment: therapeutic diphenylcyclopropenone sensitization with weekly scalp DPC. The sample was whole blood, taken in connection with sensitization to the hapten diphenylcyclopropenone (DPC). The receptors derive from a woman aged 18-35 years with alopecia areata. Some clones in this sample may be carry-over from other donors' samples.

This clonotype was counted a few times. This sequence joins TRBV5-4 and TRBJ2-1; unclear D gene. V lost 1 base, J lost 6 bases, and 5 bases lay in between. The CDR3 consists of 12 residues. Germline assignment: CDR1 SGHNT and CDR2 YYREEE (reference sequence). In DNA, the CDR3 is TGTGCCAGCAGCTTGACCCCCAATGAGCAGTTCTTC. Translated: CASSLTPNEQFF.

Many counts were recorded for this clonotype. The J gene is TRBJ1-1, the V gene TRBV20-1; possibly TRBD1 for D (6 bases). Looked up from germline, CDR1 is DFQATT and CDR2 is SNEGSKA (reference sequence). Trimming removed 6 bases at V and 6 bases at J, with 11 bases between. The CDR3 is 11 residues long. The CDR3 protein is CSAEQGAEAFF. The CDR3 nucleotides are TGCAGTGCCGAACAGGGAGCTGAAGCTTTCTTT.

This sequence joins TRBV6-2 or TRBV6-3 and TRBJ2-5, with TRBD1 identical over 9 bases. The V gene end was trimmed by 5 bases and the J gene end by 5 bases; junction bases not matched to a gene: 9. Germline CDR1 and CDR2: MNHEY and SVGEGT. The CDR3 runs 15 residues. CDR3 DNA: TGTGCCAGCAGTCCCGACAGGGGGATGCGCGAGACCCAGTACTTC. Translated: CASSPDRGMRETQYF.

This clonotype was observed a handful of times. The V gene is TRBV7-9, the J gene TRBJ2-5; 7 bases agree with TRBD2. J lost 5 bases, V lost 2 bases, and 14 bases had no gene match. The CDR3 has 17 residues. The V gene's germline CDR1 is SEHNR and CDR2 FQNEAQ (reference sequence). The CDR3 DNA is TGTGCCAGCAGCTTACCTATTCTCGGGGGGAAGCAGGAGACCCAGTACTTC. Residues: CASSLPILGGKQETQYF.

This clonotype was counted at least ten times. The V and J genes are TRBV29-1 and TRBJ2-1; D is ambiguous. This CDR3 has 11 amino acids. Trimming left V 6 bases short and J 4 bases short, with 7 bases between. Germline V gives CDR1 SQVTM, CDR2 ANQGSEA. The CDR3: CSVRVYNEQFF. CDR3 DNA: TGCAGCGTACGAGTATACAATGAGCAGTTCTTC.

This clonotype was seen ten or more times. CDR3 in DNA: TGCAGCGTTGCGGCTAGCACAGATACGCAGTATTTT. It is translated as CSVAASTDTQYF. The chain uses TRBV29-1 and TRBJ2-3; D unclear. V was pared by 4 bases and J by 0 bases, with 5 bases between. The CDR3 loop spans 12 amino acids. Germline lookup yields CDR1 SQVTM and CDR2 ANQGSEA.

This clonotype was seen only a few times. The chain is built from TRBV27 and TRBJ2-1, with 9 bases identical to TRBD1. This CDR3 has 13 amino acids. Germline V lookup: CDR1 MNHEY, CDR2 SMNVEV (reference sequence). The V gene end was trimmed by 9 bases and the J gene end by 8 bases; junction bases not matched to a gene: 8. The CDR3 nucleotides are TGTGCCAGTGCCAGGGACAGGGTCTATGAGCAGTTCTTC. Translating gives CASARDRVYEQFF.

This clonotype came up many times. The rearrangement joins TRBV20-1 to TRBJ1-5; TRBD1 agrees at 8 bases. This CDR3 has 17 amino acids. Losses at the gene ends were 0 bases for V and 6 bases for J; bases not matched to a gene: 13. Germline-derived CDR1 and CDR2 are DFQATT and SNEGSKA (reference sequence). CDR3 nucleotide sequence: TGCAGTGCTAGAGACTCCGGACAGGGCGAGGCTAGTCAGCCCCAGCATTTT. As protein: CSARDSGQGEASQPQHF.

This clonotype showed up just a few times. This rearrangement joins TRBV5-1 to TRBJ2-3, with D possibly matching TRBD1 (5 bases). The germline CDR1 and CDR2 sequences are SGHRS and YFSETQ. The length of the CDR3 is 15 residues. V shed 5 bases and J shed 0 bases, with 13 bases lying between them. CDR3 nucleotide sequence: TGCGCCAGCAGGACCGACAGCACTAGCACAGATACGCAGTATTTT. Residues: CASRTDSTSTDTQYF. Using reference TRBV5-1 and TRBJ2-3 for the parts outside the CDR3, the full variable domain is KAGVTQTPRYLIKTRGQQVTLSCSPISGHRSVSWYQQTPGQGLQFLFEYFSETQRNKGNFPGRFSGRQFSNSRSEMNVSTLELGDSALYLCASRTDSTSTDTQYFGPGTRLTVL.

The table lists this clonotype with a count of one. This may be a read error: a much more frequent sequence differs by one nucleotide. This chain links TRBV19 with TRBJ1-2; tentative D call: TRBD1 (5 bases). The CDR3 runs 12 residues. Germline assignment: CDR1 LNHDA and CDR2 SQIVND (reference sequence). The CDR3 loop reads CASSGQLYGYAF. The DNA for the CDR3 is TGTGCCAGTAGCGGACAACTCTATGGCTACGCCTTC. Combining the CDR3 with reference TRBV19 and TRBJ1-2 gives the whole variable domain DGGITQSPKYLFRKEGQNVTLSCEQNLNHDAMYWYRQDPGQGLRLIYYSQIVNDFQKGDIAEGYSVSREKKESFPLTVTSAQKNPTAFYLCASSGQLYGYAFGSGTRLTVV.

The chain employs TRBV7-9 and TRBJ2-3, with 8 bases lining up with TRBD2. V shed 1 base, J shed 6 bases, and the junction held 0 bases outside the gene matches. The CDR3 covers 13 residues. In germline, CDR1 is SEHNR, CDR2 FQNEAQ (reference sequence). The DNA for the CDR3 is TGTGCCAGCAGCTTAGGGACTAGCGATACGCAGTATTTT. Its protein product is CASSLGTSDTQYF.

The CDR3 DNA follows: TGTGCCAGCAGCTTGGATGATGATACGCAGTATTTT. This sequence encodes CASSLDDDTQYF. The J gene is TRBJ2-3, the V gene TRBV5-6; D remains ambiguous. The CDR3 length is 12 residues. Trimming took off 0 bases at V and 6 bases at J, with 5 bases between the two ends. CDR1 is SGHDT and CDR2 is YYEEEE in the germline V gene.

This clonotype occurred many times. The chain carries TRBV18 and TRBJ1-1; 10 bases are shared with TRBD1. J was trimmed by 2 bases and V by 8 bases; bases with no gene match: 5. The CDR3 loop spans 14 amino acids. Looked up from germline, CDR1 is KGHSH and CDR2 is LQKENI. The CDR3 is CASGGTGANTEAFF. The CDR3 DNA reads TGTGCCAGCGGCGGGACAGGGGCTAACACTGAAGCTTTCTTT.

The V gene is TRBV20-1, the J gene TRBJ2-2, with TRBD1 as a possible D gene (6 bases). CDR1 is DFQATT and CDR2 is SNEGSKA in the germline V gene (reference sequence). The germline V and J ends were trimmed by 6 bases and 0 bases, with 14 bases remaining between them. The CDR3 length is 15 residues. The CDR3 region has the DNA TGCAGTGCGTGGGGGCAGGAGACGAACACCGGGGAGCTGTTTTTT. This gives the protein CSAWGQETNTGELFF.

CDR3 protein: CASSQDGQLNSPLHF. DNA for the CDR3: TGCGCCAGCAGCCAAGATGGACAGCTAAATTCACCCCTCCACTTT. The genes are TRBV4-1 and TRBJ1-6; TRBD1 is a possible D gene (6 bases). The V gene lost 0 bases and the J gene lost 7 bases, with 10 bases spanning the gap. From germline, CDR1 is MGHRA and CDR2 YSYEKL. The CDR3 is made up of 15 amino acids.

This chain connects TRBV6-2 or TRBV6-3 to TRBJ1-1; D gene uncertain. Germline CDR1 and CDR2: MNHEY and SVGEGT. The CDR3 is made up of 13 amino acids. V was pared by 8 bases and J by 6 bases, with 16 bases between. This chain's CDR3 is CASQLRWAPEAFF. In DNA form, the CDR3 reads TGTGCCAGCCAGTTACGTTGGGCCCCTGAAGCTTTCTTT.

The V call is TRBV6-5, the J call TRBJ2-2, with 11 bases identical to TRBD1. CDR3 size: 17 residues. The V gene end was trimmed by 4 bases and the J gene end by 7 bases; junction bases not matched to a gene: 11. Per germline, CDR1 MNHEY and CDR2 SVGAGI. CDR3 in DNA: TGTGCCAGCAGTTGGGGAAGGACAGGGGGCGTCCTCGGGGAGCTGTTTTTT. This gives the protein CASSWGRTGGVLGELFF.

This clonotype was recorded a few times. The rearrangement joins TRBV20-1 to TRBJ2-7, with 7 bases lining up with TRBD2. Germline values: CDR1 DFQATT, CDR2 SNEGSKA (reference sequence). The CDR3 contains 15 residues. With V trimmed by 5 bases and J by 1 base, 11 bases remained unmatched. CDR3 sequence reads: CSASEERGNSYEQYF. CDR3 DNA sequence: TGCAGTGCTTCAGAAGAGCGGGGAAATTCCTACGAGCAGTACTTC.

This clonotype showed up just a few times. This CDR3 is CSARLLAGHNEQFF. The CDR3 DNA sequence: TGCAGTGCTAGATTACTAGCGGGCCACAATGAGCAGTTCTTC. The rearrangement links TRBV20-1 to TRBJ2-1; TRBD2 aligns across 9 bases. V was clipped by 2 bases and J by 5 bases; unmatched bases: 4. Germline CDR1 DFQATT, CDR2 SNEGSKA (reference sequence). CDR3 length: 14 residues.

This clonotype was recorded at least ten times. This chain uses TRBV3-1 with TRBJ1-2; D remains ambiguous. CDR3 length: 13 residues. Trimming pared 1 base from V and 4 bases from J, leaving 7 bases between. CDR1 is LGHDT, CDR2 YNNKEL, per germline (reference sequence). The CDR3 spells CASSQVSTYGYTF. For the CDR3, the DNA is TGTGCCAGCAGCCAAGTCTCTACCTATGGCTACACCTTC.

This clonotype came up a few times. One junction end disagrees with the germline gene, perhaps due to a read error. The chain has TRBV18 and TRBJ1-1, with D hard to call. Germline V CDR1 and CDR2: KGHSH, LQKENI. CDR3 length: 13 residues. The CDR3 DNA is TGTGCCACCTCACGGACGGAGACCACTGAAGCTTTCTTT. It translates to CATSRTETTEAFF.